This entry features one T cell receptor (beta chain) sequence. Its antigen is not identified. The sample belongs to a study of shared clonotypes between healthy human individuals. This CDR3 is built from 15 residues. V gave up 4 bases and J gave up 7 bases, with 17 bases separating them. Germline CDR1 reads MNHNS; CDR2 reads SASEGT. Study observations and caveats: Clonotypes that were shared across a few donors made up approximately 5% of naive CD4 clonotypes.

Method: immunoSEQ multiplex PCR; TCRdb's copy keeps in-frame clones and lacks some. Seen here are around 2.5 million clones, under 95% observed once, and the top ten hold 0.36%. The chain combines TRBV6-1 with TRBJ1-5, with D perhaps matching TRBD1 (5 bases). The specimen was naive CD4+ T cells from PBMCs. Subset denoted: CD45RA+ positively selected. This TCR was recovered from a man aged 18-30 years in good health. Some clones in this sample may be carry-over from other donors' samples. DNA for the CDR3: TGTGCCAGCAGTGCCACCGACAGAGCGGGACAGCCCCAGCATTTT. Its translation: CASSATDRAGQPQHF.